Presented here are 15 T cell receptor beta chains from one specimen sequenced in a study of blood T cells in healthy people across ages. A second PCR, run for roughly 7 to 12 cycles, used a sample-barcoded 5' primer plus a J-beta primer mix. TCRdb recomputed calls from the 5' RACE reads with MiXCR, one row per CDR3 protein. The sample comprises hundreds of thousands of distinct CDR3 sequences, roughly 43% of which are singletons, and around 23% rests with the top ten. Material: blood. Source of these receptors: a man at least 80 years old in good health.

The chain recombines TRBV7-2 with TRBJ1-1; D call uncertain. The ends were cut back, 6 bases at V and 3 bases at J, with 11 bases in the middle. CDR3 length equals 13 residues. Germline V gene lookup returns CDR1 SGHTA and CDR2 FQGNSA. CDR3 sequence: CASRSGLDTEAFF. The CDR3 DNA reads TGTGCCAGCAGATCTGGACTCGACACTGAAGCTTTCTTT.

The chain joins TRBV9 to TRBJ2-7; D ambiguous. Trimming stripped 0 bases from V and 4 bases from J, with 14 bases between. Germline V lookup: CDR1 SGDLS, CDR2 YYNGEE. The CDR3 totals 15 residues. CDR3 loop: CASSVGATRSYEQYF. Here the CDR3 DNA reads TGTGCCAGCAGCGTAGGGGCGACGAGGAGTTACGAGCAGTACTTC.

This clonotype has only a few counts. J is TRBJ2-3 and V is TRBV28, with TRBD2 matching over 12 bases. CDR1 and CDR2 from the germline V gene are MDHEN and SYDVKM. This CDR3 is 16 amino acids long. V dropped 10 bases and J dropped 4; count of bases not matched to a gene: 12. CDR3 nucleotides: TGTGCCACACTAGCGGGGGGCCGAACTACGGCAGATACGCAGTATTTT. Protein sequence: CATLAGGRTTADTQYF.

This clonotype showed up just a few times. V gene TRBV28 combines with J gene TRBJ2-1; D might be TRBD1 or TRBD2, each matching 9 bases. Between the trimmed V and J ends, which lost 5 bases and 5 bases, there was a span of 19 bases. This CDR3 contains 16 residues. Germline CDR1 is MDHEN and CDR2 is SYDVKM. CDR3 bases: TGTGCCAGCAGTACAGGGGGCGGGAGGGCCCACAATGAGCAGTTCTTC. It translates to CASSTGGGRAHNEQFF.

In DNA, the CDR3 is TGTGCCAGCAGTTTAGCAGGGTTTTGGAATCAGCCCCAGCATTTT. Its protein is CASSLAGFWNQPQHF. The chain has TRBV12-3 or TRBV12-4 and TRBJ1-5; no reliable D call. V lost 0 bases, J lost 4 bases, and 10 bases lay in between. The CDR3 sequence is 15 residues long.

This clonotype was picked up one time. CDR3 residues: CASSLTEQPNTGELFF. In DNA, the CDR3 is TGCGCCAGCAGCTTGACTGAACAGCCGAACACCGGGGAGCTGTTTTTT. V and J are TRBV5-1 and TRBJ2-2; D gene ambiguous. CDR1 SGHRS and CDR2 YFSETQ come from the germline V gene. V was trimmed by 1 base and J by 0 bases, leaving 10 bases between them. This CDR3 has 16 residues.

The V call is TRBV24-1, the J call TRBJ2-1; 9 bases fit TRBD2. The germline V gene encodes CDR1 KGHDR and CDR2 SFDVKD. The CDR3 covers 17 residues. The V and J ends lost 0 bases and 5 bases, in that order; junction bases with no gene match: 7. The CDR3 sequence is CATSDLLSSGEDNEQFF. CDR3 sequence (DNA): TGTGCCACCAGTGATTTGTTATCTAGCGGGGAGGACAATGAGCAGTTCTTC.

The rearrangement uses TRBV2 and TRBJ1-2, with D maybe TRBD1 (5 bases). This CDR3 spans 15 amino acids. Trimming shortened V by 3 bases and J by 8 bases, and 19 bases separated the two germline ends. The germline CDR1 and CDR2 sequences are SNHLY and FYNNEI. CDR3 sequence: CASSEGPGTLRGYTF. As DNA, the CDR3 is TGTGCCAGCAGTGAGGGACCAGGGACGCTAAGGGGCTACACCTTC. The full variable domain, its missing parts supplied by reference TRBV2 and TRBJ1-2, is EPEVTQTPSHQVTQMGQEVILRCVPISNHLYFYWYRQILGQKVEFLVSFYNNEISEKSEIFDDQFSVERPDGSNFTLKIRSTKLEDSAMYFCASSEGPGTLRGYTFGSGTRLTVV.

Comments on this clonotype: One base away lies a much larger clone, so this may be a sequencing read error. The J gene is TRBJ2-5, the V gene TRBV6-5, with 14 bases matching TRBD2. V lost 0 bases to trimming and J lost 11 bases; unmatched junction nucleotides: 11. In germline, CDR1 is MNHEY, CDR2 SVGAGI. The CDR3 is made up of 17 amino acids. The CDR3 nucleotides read TGTGCCAGCAGTTACTCGACTAGCGGGAGGGGGAACAATGAGCAGTACTTC. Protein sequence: CASSYSTSGRGNNEQYF.

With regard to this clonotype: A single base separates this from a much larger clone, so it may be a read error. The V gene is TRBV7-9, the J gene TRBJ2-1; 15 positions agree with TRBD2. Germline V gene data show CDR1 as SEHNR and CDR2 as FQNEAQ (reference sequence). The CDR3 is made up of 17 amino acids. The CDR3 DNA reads TGTGCCAGCAGCCCGGGACTAGCGGGAGGCTCCTACAATGAGCGGTTCTTC. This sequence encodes CASSPGLAGGSYNERFF.

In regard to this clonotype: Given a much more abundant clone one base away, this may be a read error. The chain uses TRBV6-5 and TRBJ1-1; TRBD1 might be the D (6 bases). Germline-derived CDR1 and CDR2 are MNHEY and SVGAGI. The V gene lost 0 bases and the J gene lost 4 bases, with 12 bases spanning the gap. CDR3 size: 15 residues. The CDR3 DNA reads TGTGCCAGCAGTTACTCGGGAGGGGGGGGCACTGAAGCTTTCTTT. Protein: CASSYSGGGGTEAFF.

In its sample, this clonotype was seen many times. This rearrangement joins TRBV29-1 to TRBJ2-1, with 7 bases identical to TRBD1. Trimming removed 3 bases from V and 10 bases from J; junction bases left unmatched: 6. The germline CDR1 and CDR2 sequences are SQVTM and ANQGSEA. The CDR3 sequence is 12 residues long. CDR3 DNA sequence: TGCAGCGTTGATCCAGGGGGAGAGGAGCAGTTCTTC. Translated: CSVDPGGEEQFF.

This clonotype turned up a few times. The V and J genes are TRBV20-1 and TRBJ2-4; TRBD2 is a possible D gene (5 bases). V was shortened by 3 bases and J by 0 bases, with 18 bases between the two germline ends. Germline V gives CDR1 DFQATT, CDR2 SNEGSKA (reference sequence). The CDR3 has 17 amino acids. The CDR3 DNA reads TGCAGTGCTAGTTTTCGGGGTTGGATAGGAGCCAAAAACATTCAGTACTTC. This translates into CSASFRGWIGAKNIQYF.

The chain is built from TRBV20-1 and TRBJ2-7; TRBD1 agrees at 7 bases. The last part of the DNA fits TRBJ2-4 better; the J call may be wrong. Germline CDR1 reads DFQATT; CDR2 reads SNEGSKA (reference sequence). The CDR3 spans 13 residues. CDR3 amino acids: CSASGTVQNIQYF. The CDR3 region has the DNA TGCAGTGCCTCAGGGACAGTCCAAAACATTCAGTACTTC.

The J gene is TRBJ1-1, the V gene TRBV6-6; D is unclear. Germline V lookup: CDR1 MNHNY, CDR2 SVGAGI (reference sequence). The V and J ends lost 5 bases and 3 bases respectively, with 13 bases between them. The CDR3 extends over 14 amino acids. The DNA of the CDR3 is TGTGCCAGCAGTGACGACCTGCGGGACACTGAAGCTTTCTTT. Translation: CASSDDLRDTEAFF.